One and the same sample provided the 13 T cell receptor beta chains below, sequenced in a study of T cell clones after liver transplantation (dated by TCRdb to the late 2010s). This sample's time point label indicates: pre-transplant. The method was the immunoSEQ multiplex PCR assay. The source is immuneACCESS, and TCRdb retained only in-frame sequences with V and J called. Part of the clones is not carried over; for the studies checked, unresolved V genes explain less than half of this, and the remainder is unexplained. The sample profile shows about 100,000 clones; 80% to 85% of them were found once. Clones ranked in the top ten supply around 0.94% of the sample. The sample in question was CD4+ T cells from blood, obtained before liver transplant. These receptors originate from a human donor who received a liver transplant.

The gene calls are TRBV7-9 and TRBJ1-3, with 8 bases lining up with TRBD1. The CDR3 contains 16 residues. Trimming cost V 5 bases and J 0 bases; bases outside gene matches: 6. The germline V gene has CDR1 SEHNR and CDR2 FQNEAQ (reference sequence). CDR3 in DNA: TGTGCCAGCAGCCCGCGGACAGGGAGCTCTGGAAACACCATATATTTT. Translated, it gives CASSPRTGSSGNTIYF.

The chain combines TRBV5-1 with TRBJ1-1; 7 bases are a match to TRBD1. V was clipped by 2 bases and J by 4 bases; unmatched bases: 8. The CDR3 length is 15 residues. CDR1 is SGHRS and CDR2 is YFSETQ in the germline V gene. CDR3 DNA: TGCGCCAGCAGCTTTGAGGGGGCGCGGGGCACTGAAGCTTTCTTT. The encoded protein is CASSFEGARGTEAFF.

The table lists this clone with many counts. The chain links TRBV28 to TRBJ1-2; 8 bases fit TRBD1. The germline V gene has CDR1 MDHEN and CDR2 SYDVKM. V lost 6 bases and J lost 7; bases outside the gene matches: 13. The CDR3 extends over 15 amino acids. DNA of the CDR3: TGTGCCAGCAGCACTCTTCAGGGGGCTGGTGGTGGCTACACCTTC. Its translation: CASSTLQGAGGGYTF.

V is TRBV5-8 and J is TRBJ2-6; D is possibly TRBD2 (5 bases). The V end lost 4 bases, the J end lost 2 bases, and 7 bases lay between the germline ends. Per germline, CDR1 SGHTS and CDR2 YDEGEE. The length of the CDR3 is 14 residues. The CDR3 spells CASSQEAGANVLTF. CDR3 coding DNA: TGTGCCAGCAGCCAGGAGGCTGGGGCCAACGTCCTGACTTTC. The variable domain in full, completed from reference TRBV5-8 and TRBJ2-6, reads EAGVTQSPTHLIKTRGQQATLRCSPISGHTSVYWYQQALGLGLQFLLWYDEGEERNRGNFPPRFSGRQFPNYSSELNVNALELEDSALYLCASSQEAGANVLTFGAGSRLTVL.

This rearrangement joins TRBV9 to TRBJ2-4, with TRBD1 as a possible D gene (5 bases). CDR3 length: 14 residues. Germline assignment: CDR1 SGDLS and CDR2 YYNGEE. V lost 0 bases, J lost 2 bases, and 6 bases lay in between. The CDR3 bases are TGTGCCAGCAGCGTAGGACAGACCAAAAACATTCAGTACTTC. This gives the protein CASSVGQTKNIQYF.

This chain connects TRBV5-1 to TRBJ2-5; 8 bases agree with TRBD2. The ends lost 4 bases at V and 2 bases at J; junction bases unmatched: 19. This CDR3 spans 19 amino acids. Looked up from germline, CDR1 is SGHRS and CDR2 is YFSETQ. The CDR3 DNA is TGCGCCAGCAGCCCGGGTCCCGGCGGGGGGCTTCTTGATCAAGAGACCCAGTACTTC. This gives the protein CASSPGPGGGLLDQETQYF.

The V call is TRBV7-2, the J call TRBJ2-3; no reliable D call. Trimming took 1 base from V and 6 from J, leaving 11 bases between them. CDR3 length: 14 residues. Looked up from germline, CDR1 is SGHTA and CDR2 is FQGNSA. The CDR3 sequence is CASSLGPEQDTQYF. In DNA form, the CDR3 reads TGTGCCAGCAGCTTAGGTCCCGAACAGGATACGCAGTATTTT.

This clone came up once. The chain is built from TRBV18 and TRBJ2-3; 10 bases are shared with TRBD2. CDR1 is KGHSH, CDR2 LQKENI, per germline. Trimming removed 2 bases from V and 5 bases from J; junction bases left unmatched: 4. The CDR3 covers 15 residues. CDR3 DNA sequence: TGTGCCAGCTCACCAACTAGCGGGGCGCGAGATACGCAGTATTTT. Residues: CASSPTSGARDTQYF.

The chain links TRBV5-5 to TRBJ2-7; TRBD2 agrees at 10 bases. The CDR3 covers 15 residues. Germline V gives CDR1 SGHKS, CDR2 YYEKEE (reference sequence). Trimming cost V 5 bases and J 2 bases; bases outside gene matches: 7. CDR3 region: CASRVGLAVPYEQYF. The CDR3 region has the DNA TGTGCCAGCAGAGTTGGACTAGCGGTTCCCTACGAGCAGTACTTC.

This sequence joins TRBV6-5 and TRBJ1-1; 7 bases fit TRBD1. The ends lost 4 bases at V and 1 base at J; junction bases unmatched: 6. CDR1 is MNHEY and CDR2 is SVGAGI in the germline V gene. The CDR3 has 15 residues. CDR3 residues: CASSFRRTGNTEAFF. The CDR3 DNA reads as TGTGCCAGCAGTTTTCGTCGGACAGGGAACACTGAAGCTTTCTTT.

This sequence joins TRBV6-4 and TRBJ2-5; D not resolved. In germline, CDR1 is MRHNA, CDR2 SNTAGT. Trimming pared 0 bases from V and 10 bases from J, leaving 15 bases between. The CDR3 totals 14 residues. DNA for the CDR3: TGTGCCAGCAGTGACTCCCATTATAGACCGAACCAGTACTTC. Its translation: CASSDSHYRPNQYF.

This chain uses TRBV2 with TRBJ2-1; D unresolved. Germline CDR1 reads SNHLY; CDR2 reads FYNNEI. This CDR3 region has 11 residues. Trimming removed 8 bases from V and 6 bases from J, with 8 bases in between. The CDR3 DNA reads TGTGCCAGCGGATACCTCAATGAGCAGTTCTTC. Its translation is CASGYLNEQFF.

The chain is built from TRBV18 and TRBJ1-6; the D is unclear. The germline V gene encodes CDR1 KGHSH and CDR2 LQKENI. Trimming removed 2 bases at V and 10 bases at J, with 6 bases between. The CDR3 sequence is 12 residues long. For the CDR3, the DNA is TGTGCCAGCTCACCAGGATTATCACCCCTCCACTTT. Translation gives CASSPGLSPLHF.